The 8 T cell receptor beta chains reported below all come from one sample, sequenced in a study of graft-versus-host responses after intestinal transplantation. The assay was immunoSEQ multiplex PCR, and TCRdb's table has in-frame clones only and misses some. The sample includes over 60,000 clones, roughly 92% of them seen just once. This specimen was bone marrow, taken nearly 750 days after intestinal transplantation. All receptors come from a human patient who received an intestinal transplant, so some T cells may come from the graft donor.

The chain combines TRBV29-1 with TRBJ1-2, with D possibly TRBD1 on 5 matching bases. This CDR3 has 14 amino acids. V was pared by 7 bases and J by 0 bases, with 15 bases between. Germline CDR1 is SQVTM and CDR2 is ANQGSEA. CDR3 loop: CSAGGRDANYGYTF. CDR3 DNA: TGCAGCGCCGGAGGCCGGGACGCTAACTATGGCTACACCTTC.

This clone was recorded only once. This chain links TRBV5-1 with TRBJ1-1; a weak D match, TRBD1 (5 bases). CDR3 length equals 15 residues. Germline lookup yields CDR1 SGHRS and CDR2 YFSETQ. The V gene lost 0 bases and the J gene lost 4 bases, with 13 bases spanning the gap. CDR3 protein: CASSLEQGASTEAFF. The DNA of the CDR3 is TGCGCCAGCAGCTTGGAGCAAGGGGCTTCCACTGAAGCTTTCTTT.

This clone has just one count. The chain uses TRBV6-6 and TRBJ1-1; D uncertain. The CDR3 is 12 amino acids. V lost 8 bases, J lost 11 bases, and 18 bases lay in between. Per the germline V gene, CDR1 is MNHNY and CDR2 is SVGAGI (reference sequence). The CDR3 loop is CASGQDPIGAFF. The CDR3 DNA is TGTGCCAGCGGGCAGGACCCGATTGGGGCTTTCTTT.

The chain links TRBV25-1 to TRBJ2-1; 13 bases align to TRBD2. J was trimmed by 10 bases and V by 2 bases; bases with no gene match: 8. Germline CDR1 MGHDK, CDR2 SYGVNS. This CDR3 region has 16 residues. The DNA of the CDR3 is TGTGCCAGCAGTGAAGGACTAGCGGGAGCGATCGCGGAGCAGTTCTTC. This encodes CASSEGLAGAIAEQFF.

The chain couples TRBV7-9 to TRBJ1-5; tentative D call: TRBD1 (5 bases). The CDR3 has 15 residues. V gave up 1 base and J gave up 7 bases, with 14 bases separating them. CDR1 and CDR2 (germline): SEHNR, FQNEAQ (reference sequence). The CDR3 nucleotides read TGTGCCAGCAGCTTAGGCTGGGACGACGGACAGCCCCAGCATTTT. Protein sequence: CASSLGWDDGQPQHF.

The CDR3 sequence is CASSPSGFDSPLHF. For the CDR3, the DNA is TGTGCCAGCTCACCCTCAGGGTTTGATTCACCCCTCCACTTT. The chain has TRBV18 and TRBJ1-6, with D tentatively TRBD1 (5 bases). This CDR3 comprises 14 residues. The germline gives CDR1 KGHSH, CDR2 LQKENI. V lost 3 bases and J lost 8, with 11 bases in between.

V and J are TRBV11-2 and TRBJ2-7, with D tentatively TRBD2 (7 bases). CDR3 size: 15 residues. Trimming took off 5 bases at V and 4 bases at J, with 18 bases between the two ends. Germline-derived CDR1 and CDR2 are SGHAT and FQNNGV. DNA of the CDR3: TGTGCCAGCAGCCCCATTCGCGGGGGCAATTACGAGCAGTACTTC. Translation gives CASSPIRGGNYEQYF.

The gene calls are TRBV4-2 and TRBJ2-1; TRBD2 matches 9 bases. CDR3 size: 16 residues. V dropped 4 bases and J dropped 7; count of bases not matched to a gene: 11. The germline V gene has CDR1 LGHNA and CDR2 YNFKEQ. The CDR3 sequence is CASSPQLAGLANEQFF. Here the CDR3 DNA reads TGTGCCAGCAGCCCCCAACTAGCGGGTTTAGCTAATGAGCAGTTCTTC.